These 15 T cell receptor beta chains came from one sample sequenced in a study of identical twins. MiXCR, run by TCRdb on the 5' RACE reads, gives a single entry per CDR3 protein. The repertoire holds more than 1.5 million distinct CDR3 sequences, 32% seen once, with 0.27% in the top ten. The sequencing sample was made of cord blood. The receptors shown here come from a newborn girl in good health.

This clonotype has a handful of counts. The V call is TRBV25-1, the J call TRBJ1-1, with 7 bases aligning to TRBD1. This CDR3 has 15 residues. V lost 8 bases, J lost 2 bases, and 11 bases stayed unmatched. In germline, CDR1 is MGHDK, CDR2 SYGVNS. The CDR3 region has the DNA TGTGCCAGCGGTAGGGAGGGGGCTCTTAACACTGAAGCTTTCTTT. Translated, it gives CASGREGALNTEAFF.

The V and J genes are TRBV20-1 and TRBJ2-3; TRBD2 agrees at 14 bases. The CDR3 covers 18 residues. The V and J ends lost 5 bases and 2 bases, in that order; junction bases with no gene match: 12. CDR1 and CDR2 from the germline V gene are DFQATT and SNEGSKA (reference sequence). The CDR3 DNA reads TGCAGTGCTTCCGGACTAGCGGGGGGCAGTGGTCTCACAGATACGCAGTATTTT. Amino acid sequence: CSASGLAGGSGLTDTQYF.

As concerns this clonotype: A much larger clone sits a single nucleotide away, making a read error possible. V is TRBV6-5 and J is TRBJ2-7; D is unresolved. The CDR3 loop spans 18 amino acids. Germline values: CDR1 MNHEY, CDR2 SVGAGI. V was cut by 0 bases and J by 7 bases, with 25 bases left in between. The CDR3 region is CASSYSTGSLRFVGEQYF. The DNA of the CDR3 is TGTGCCAGCAGTTACTCTACGGGTAGCCTTAGGTTCGTGGGTGAGCAGTACTTC.

The rearrangement joins TRBV6-2 or TRBV6-3 to TRBJ1-5, with 7 bases fitting TRBD1. With V trimmed by 5 bases and J by 2 bases, 9 bases remained unmatched. The CDR3 loop spans 16 amino acids. The germline CDR1 and CDR2 sequences are MNHEY and SVGEGT. CDR3 nucleotide sequence: TGTGCCAGCAGTCACCCGACAGGGTTGCGCAATCAGCCCCAGCATTTT. Amino acid sequence: CASSHPTGLRNQPQHF.

The chain is built from TRBV2 and TRBJ1-4, with 8 bases fitting TRBD1. The CDR3 runs 17 residues. The germline gives CDR1 SNHLY, CDR2 FYNNEI. Trimming cost V 6 bases and J 8 bases; bases outside gene matches: 17. CDR3 sequence (DNA): TGTGCCAGCAGCCCCCGGAGGACAGGGACACATCGGGAAAAACTGTTTTTT. It yields the protein CASSPRRTGTHREKLFF.

This clonotype was counted only a few times. The chain couples TRBV20-1 to TRBJ2-3; D may match TRBD1 or TRBD2 (6 bases each). Germline V gene sequence: CDR1 DFQATT, CDR2 SNEGSKA (reference sequence). V was cut by 6 bases and J by 3 bases, with 19 bases left in between. CDR3 size: 15 residues. The CDR3 spells CSATGRGKMTDTQYF. For the CDR3, the DNA is TGCAGTGCAACAGGGCGGGGAAAGATGACAGATACGCAGTATTTT.

This chain joins TRBV20-1 and TRBJ1-2, with TRBD1 matching over 8 bases. The CDR3 loop spans 14 amino acids. The V gene end was trimmed by 5 bases and the J gene end by 3 bases; junction bases not matched to a gene: 8. Looked up from germline, CDR1 is DFQATT and CDR2 is SNEGSKA (reference sequence). CDR3 in amino acids: CSAPGGAVYYGYTF. The DNA of the CDR3 is TGCAGTGCTCCAGGGGGCGCGGTTTACTATGGCTACACCTTC.

In the case of this clonotype: The junction does not match germline at one end; this may be a read error. The chain is built from TRBV20-1 and TRBJ2-3; D gene ambiguous. The CDR3 runs to 12 residues. CDR1 is DFQATT, CDR2 SNEGSKA, per germline (reference sequence). The CDR3 region is CSADQCADTQYF. The CDR3 DNA sequence: TGCAGTGCCGACCAGTGCGCAGACACGCAGTATTTT.

This clonotype was seen more than once but under ten times. V is TRBV10-3 and J is TRBJ2-1; TRBD1 is a possible D gene (6 bases). The CDR3 is made up of 14 amino acids. The V end lost 4 bases, the J end lost 3 bases, and 10 bases lay between the germline ends. Germline-derived CDR1 and CDR2 are ENHRY and SYGVKD. DNA for the CDR3: TGTGCCATCAGTGGTCAGGGGATCTACAATGAGCAGTTCTTC. It yields the protein CAISGQGIYNEQFF.

There are a few counts of this clonotype. The chain joins TRBV5-1 to TRBJ1-1; TRBD1 matches 7 bases. Losses at the gene ends were 0 bases for V and 0 bases for J; bases not matched to a gene: 14. Germline values: CDR1 SGHRS, CDR2 YFSETQ. The CDR3 is 19 residues long. This chain's CDR3 is CASSLGQFGGGGLNTEAFF. For the CDR3, the DNA is TGCGCCAGCAGCTTGGGGCAATTTGGAGGGGGCGGCTTGAACACTGAAGCTTTCTTT.

This clonotype was seen once. V and J are TRBV30 and TRBJ2-7, with D unclear. Between the trimmed V and J ends, which lost 5 bases and 3 bases, there was a span of 8 bases. The CDR3 extends over 11 amino acids. CDR1 and CDR2 from the germline V gene are GTSNPN and SVGIG (reference sequence). In DNA form, the CDR3 reads TGTGCCTGGGGGGTTCTCTACGAGCAGTACTTC. It yields the protein CAWGVLYEQYF.

This clonotype was seen more than once but under ten times. The chain combines TRBV5-6 with TRBJ2-3; D gene ambiguous. Trimming left V 2 bases short and J 7 bases short, with 11 bases between. Germline CDR1 is SGHDT and CDR2 is YYEEEE. The CDR3 loop spans 13 amino acids. The CDR3 DNA reads TGTGCCAGCAGCTTCCCAAAACGCAATACGCAGTATTTT. Its translation is CASSFPKRNTQYF.

The V call is TRBV6-1, the J call TRBJ2-7; no clear D. The CDR3 spans 13 residues. V was pared by 2 bases and J by 7 bases, with 12 bases between. The germline CDR1 and CDR2 sequences are MNHNS and SASEGT. The CDR3 region has the DNA TGTGCCAGCAGTGAAATGGTGTTCAATGAGCAGTACTTC. It yields the protein CASSEMVFNEQYF.

V gene TRBV2 combines with J gene TRBJ1-4; no reliable D call. Trimming cost V 5 bases and J 8 bases, with 15 bases left between them. This CDR3 is 14 amino acids long. Germline values: CDR1 SNHLY, CDR2 FYNNEI. CDR3: CASSLPGEREKLFF. CDR3 sequence (DNA): TGTGCCAGCAGTCTACCGGGAGAACGCGAAAAACTGTTTTTT.

This clonotype came up many times. The V gene is TRBV10-2, the J gene TRBJ1-2, with D maybe TRBD1 (5 bases). The CDR3 contains 13 residues. V was clipped by 7 bases and J by 6 bases, with 15 bases between them. The germline CDR1 and CDR2 sequences are WSHSY and SAAADI. The CDR3 loop is CASTGGYGNGYTF. CDR3 in DNA: TGCGCCAGCACTGGGGGTTATGGGAATGGCTACACCTTC.